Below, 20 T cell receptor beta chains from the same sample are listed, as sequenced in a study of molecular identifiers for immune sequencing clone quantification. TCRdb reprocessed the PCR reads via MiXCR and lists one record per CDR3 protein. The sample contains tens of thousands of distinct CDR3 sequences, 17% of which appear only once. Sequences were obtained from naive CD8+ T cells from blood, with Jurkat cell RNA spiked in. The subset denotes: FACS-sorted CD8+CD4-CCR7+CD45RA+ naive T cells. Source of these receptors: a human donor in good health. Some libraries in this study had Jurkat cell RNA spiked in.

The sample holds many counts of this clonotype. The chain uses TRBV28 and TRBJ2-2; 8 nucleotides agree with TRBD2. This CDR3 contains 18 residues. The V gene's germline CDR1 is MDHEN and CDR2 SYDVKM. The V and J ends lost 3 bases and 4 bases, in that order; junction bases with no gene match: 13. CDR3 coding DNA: TGTGCCAGCAGTTTCCGACAGGTCAGACTAGCGAGCACCGGGGAGCTGTTTTTT. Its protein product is CASSFRQVRLASTGELFF.

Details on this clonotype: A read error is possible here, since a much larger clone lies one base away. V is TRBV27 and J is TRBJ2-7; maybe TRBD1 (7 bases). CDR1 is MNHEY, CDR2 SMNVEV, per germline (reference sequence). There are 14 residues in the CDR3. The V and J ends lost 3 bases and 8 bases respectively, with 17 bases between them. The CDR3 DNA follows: TGTGCCAGCAGTTTGACAGGGAGCGGGTACAAGCAGTACTTC. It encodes CASSLTGSGYKQYF.

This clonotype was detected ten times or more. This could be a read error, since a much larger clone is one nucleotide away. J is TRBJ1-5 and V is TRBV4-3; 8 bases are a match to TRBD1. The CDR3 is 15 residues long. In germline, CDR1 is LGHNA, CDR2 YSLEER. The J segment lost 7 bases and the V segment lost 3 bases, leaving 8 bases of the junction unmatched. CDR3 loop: CASSQDTGGGQPQHF. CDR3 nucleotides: TGCGCCAGCAGCCAGGATACAGGGGGGGGCCAGCCCCAGCATTTT.

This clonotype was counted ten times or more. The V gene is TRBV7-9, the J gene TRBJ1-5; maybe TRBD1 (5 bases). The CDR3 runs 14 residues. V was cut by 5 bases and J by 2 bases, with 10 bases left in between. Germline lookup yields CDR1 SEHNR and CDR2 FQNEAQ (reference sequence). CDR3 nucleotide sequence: TGTGCCAGCAGCCCCCAGGGAGGCAATCAGCCCCAGCATTTT. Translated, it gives CASSPQGGNQPQHF. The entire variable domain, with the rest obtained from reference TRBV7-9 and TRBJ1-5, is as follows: DTGVSQNPRHKITKRGQNVTFRCDPISEHNRLYWYRQTLGQGPEFLTYFQNEAQLEKSRLLSDRFSAERPKGSFSTLEIQRTEQGDSAMYLCASSPQGGNQPQHFGDGTRLSIL.

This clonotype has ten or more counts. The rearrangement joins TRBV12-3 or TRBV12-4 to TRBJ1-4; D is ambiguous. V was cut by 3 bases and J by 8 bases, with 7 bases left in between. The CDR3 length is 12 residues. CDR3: CASSFEAEKLFF. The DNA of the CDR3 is TGTGCCAGCAGTTTTGAGGCAGAAAAACTGTTTTTT.

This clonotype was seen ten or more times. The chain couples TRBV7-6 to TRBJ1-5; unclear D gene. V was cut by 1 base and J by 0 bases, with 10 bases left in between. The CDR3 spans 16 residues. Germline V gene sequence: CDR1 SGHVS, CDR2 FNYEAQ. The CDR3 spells CASSLGAWGSNQPQHF. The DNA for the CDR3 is TGTGCCAGCAGCTTAGGGGCTTGGGGTAGCAATCAGCCCCAGCATTTT.

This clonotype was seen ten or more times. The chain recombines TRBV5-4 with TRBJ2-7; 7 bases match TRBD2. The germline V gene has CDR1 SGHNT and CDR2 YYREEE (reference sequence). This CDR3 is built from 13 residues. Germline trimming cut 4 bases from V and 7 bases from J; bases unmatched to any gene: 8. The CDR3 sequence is CASSPRAGEEQYF. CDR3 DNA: TGTGCCAGCAGCCCCCGGGCGGGAGAAGAGCAGTACTTC.

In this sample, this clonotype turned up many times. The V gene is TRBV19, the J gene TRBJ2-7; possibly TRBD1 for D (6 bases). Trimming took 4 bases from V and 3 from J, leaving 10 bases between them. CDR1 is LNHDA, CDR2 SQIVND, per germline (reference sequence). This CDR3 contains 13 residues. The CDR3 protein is CASSNRDNYEQYF. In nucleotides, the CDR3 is TGTGCCAGTAGTAACCGGGACAACTACGAGCAGTACTTC.

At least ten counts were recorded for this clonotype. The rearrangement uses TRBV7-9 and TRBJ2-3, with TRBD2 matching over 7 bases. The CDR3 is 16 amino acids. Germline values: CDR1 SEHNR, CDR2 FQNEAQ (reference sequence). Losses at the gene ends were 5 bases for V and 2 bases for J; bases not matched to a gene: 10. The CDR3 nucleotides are TGTGCCAGCAGCACCGGACTAGGTGGAACCACAGATACGCAGTATTTT. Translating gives CASSTGLGGTTDTQYF. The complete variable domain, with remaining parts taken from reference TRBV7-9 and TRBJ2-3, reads DTGVSQNPRHKITKRGQNVTFRCDPISEHNRLYWYRQTLGQGPEFLTYFQNEAQLEKSRLLSDRFSAERPKGSFSTLEIQRTEQGDSAMYLCASSTGLGGTTDTQYFGPGTRLTVL.

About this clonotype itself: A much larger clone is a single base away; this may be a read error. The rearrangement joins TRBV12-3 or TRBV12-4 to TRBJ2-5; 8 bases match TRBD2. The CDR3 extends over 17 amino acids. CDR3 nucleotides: TGTGCCAGCAGTTTAGACCGTGGGCGGGGGGCTGGAGAGACCCAGCACTTC. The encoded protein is CASSLDRGRGAGETQHF.

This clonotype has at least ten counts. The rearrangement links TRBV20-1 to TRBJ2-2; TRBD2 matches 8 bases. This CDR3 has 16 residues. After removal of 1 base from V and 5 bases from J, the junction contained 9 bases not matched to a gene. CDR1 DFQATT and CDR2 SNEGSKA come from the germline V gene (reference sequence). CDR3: CSARAIGTSGTGELFF. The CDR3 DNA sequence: TGCAGTGCTAGAGCTATTGGGACTAGTGGGACCGGGGAGCTGTTTTTT.

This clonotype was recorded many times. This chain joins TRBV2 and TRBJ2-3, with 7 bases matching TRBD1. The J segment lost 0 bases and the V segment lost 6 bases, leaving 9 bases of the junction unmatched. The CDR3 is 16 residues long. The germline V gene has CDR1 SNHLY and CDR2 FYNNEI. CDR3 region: CASREGQTLSTDTQYF. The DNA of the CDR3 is TGTGCCAGCAGAGAGGGACAGACCTTAAGCACAGATACGCAGTATTTT.

The CDR3 region is CASSPHVGPQSHEQYF. Written as DNA, the CDR3 is TGCGCCAGCAGCCCTCATGTAGGGCCGCAATCCCACGAGCAGTACTTC. The chain has TRBV4-1 and TRBJ2-7; D gene uncertain. The CDR3 length is 16 residues. In germline, CDR1 is MGHRA, CDR2 YSYEKL. Trimming pared 4 bases from V and 5 bases from J, leaving 21 bases between.

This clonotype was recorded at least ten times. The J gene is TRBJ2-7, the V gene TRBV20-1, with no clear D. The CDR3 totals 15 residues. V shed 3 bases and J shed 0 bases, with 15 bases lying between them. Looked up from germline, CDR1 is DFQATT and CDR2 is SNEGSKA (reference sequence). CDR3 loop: CSARAWTSNSYEQYF. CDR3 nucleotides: TGCAGTGCTAGGGCCTGGACGTCTAACTCCTACGAGCAGTACTTC.

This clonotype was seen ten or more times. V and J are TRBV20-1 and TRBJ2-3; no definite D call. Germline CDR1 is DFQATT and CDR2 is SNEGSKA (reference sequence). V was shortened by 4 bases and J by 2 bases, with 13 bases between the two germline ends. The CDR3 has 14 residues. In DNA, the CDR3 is TGCAGTGCTAAAACTCATACTTACACAGATACGCAGTATTTT. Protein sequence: CSAKTHTYTDTQYF.

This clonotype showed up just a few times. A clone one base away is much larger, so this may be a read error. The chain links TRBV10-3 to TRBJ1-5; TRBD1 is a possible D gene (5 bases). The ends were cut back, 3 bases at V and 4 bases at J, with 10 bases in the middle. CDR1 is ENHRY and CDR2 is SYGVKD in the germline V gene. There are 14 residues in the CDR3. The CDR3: CAISDRGVNQPQHF. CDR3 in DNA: TGTGCCATCAGTGATAGGGGAGTAAATCAGCCCCAGCATTTT.

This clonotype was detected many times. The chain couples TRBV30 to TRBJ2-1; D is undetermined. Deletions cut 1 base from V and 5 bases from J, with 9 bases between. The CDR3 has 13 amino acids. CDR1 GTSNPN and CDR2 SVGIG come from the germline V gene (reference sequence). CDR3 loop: CAWSAQINNEQFF. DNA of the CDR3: TGTGCCTGGAGTGCACAGATAAACAATGAGCAGTTCTTC. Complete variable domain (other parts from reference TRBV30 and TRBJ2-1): SQTIHQWPATLVQPVGSPLSLECTVEGTSNPNLYWYRQAAGRGLQLLFYSVGIGQISSEVPQNLSASRPQDRQFILSSKKLLLSDSGFYLCAWSAQINNEQFFGPGTRLTVL.

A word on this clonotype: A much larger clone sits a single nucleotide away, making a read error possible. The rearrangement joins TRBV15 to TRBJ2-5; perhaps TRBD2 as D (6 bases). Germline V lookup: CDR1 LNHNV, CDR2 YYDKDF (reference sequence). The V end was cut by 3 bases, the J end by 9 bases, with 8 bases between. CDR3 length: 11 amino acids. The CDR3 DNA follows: TGTGCCACCAGCAGGGGGGAGGCCCAGTACTTC. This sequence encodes CATSRGEAQYF.

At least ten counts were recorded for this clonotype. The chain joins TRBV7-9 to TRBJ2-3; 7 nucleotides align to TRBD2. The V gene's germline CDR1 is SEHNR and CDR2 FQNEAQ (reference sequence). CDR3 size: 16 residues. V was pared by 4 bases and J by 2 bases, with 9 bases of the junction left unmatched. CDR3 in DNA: TGTGCCAGCAGCTGGCAGACTAGCCCTCACACAGATACGCAGTATTTT. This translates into CASSWQTSPHTDTQYF.

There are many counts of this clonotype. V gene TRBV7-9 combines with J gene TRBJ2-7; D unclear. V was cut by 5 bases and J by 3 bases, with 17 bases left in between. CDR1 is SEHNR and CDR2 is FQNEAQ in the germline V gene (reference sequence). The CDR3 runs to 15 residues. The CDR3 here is CASSPAGGSGYEQYF. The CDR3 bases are TGTGCCAGCAGCCCCGCCGGTGGTTCTGGCTACGAGCAGTACTTC.